This T cell receptor beta chain was sequenced in a study of CD8+ T cells in alopecia areata. cDNA prepared by RNA extraction and subsequent reverse transcription served as the template for sequencing. Repertoires were generated with immunoSEQ multiplex PCR, while TCRdb's copy carries only in-frame clones and drops some. In the table there are approximately 170,000 clones, roughly three fifths of which are singletons. Study results and limitations: Clonality in lesional scalp, especially alopecia totalis/universalis, exceeded that of normal scalp.

To note about this clone: Its antigen is unidentified.

The sample's treatment: oral pan-JAK inhibitor, 5-10 mg twice daily. Germline CDR1 reads SEHNR; CDR2 reads FQNEAQ (reference sequence). Trimming removed 7 bases from V and 0 bases from J, with 16 bases in between. The CDR3 loop spans 16 amino acids. This receptor was taken from a human donor with alopecia areata. The chain uses TRBV7-9 and TRBJ2-1; D ambiguous. Sequencing was performed on CD4+ T cells sorted from blood, taken at week 4, from a patient treated with tofacitinib. The CDR3 sequence is CASTQGRGSSYNEQFF. Here the CDR3 DNA reads TGTGCCAGCACCCAAGGGCGCGGAAGCTCCTACAATGAGCAGTTCTTC.